The clone carrying this T cell receptor (beta chain) was observed a handful of times. What it binds is not known. Trimming cost V 0 bases and J 2 bases; bases outside gene matches: 4. The CDR3 loop spans 15 amino acids. Per the germline V gene, CDR1 is SGHAT and CDR2 is FQNNGV. These data originate in a study of cytomegalovirus exposure and HLA in healthy donors. Study-wide results and caveats: Sequences of the TCR beta chain were said to predict the HLA-A and HLA-B alleles of most subjects accurately. Altogether, 164 TCR beta chains were recorded as cytomegalovirus-associated. Among the CMV-associated chains, a few were confirmed in vitro as specific for CMV antigens. Data from an earlier analysis indicated that most TCR beta V segments were productive either about 90% or about 30% of the time.

Use of 60 Vbeta and 13 Jbeta primers characterized the PCR. Produced via immunoSEQ multiplex PCR; TCRdb's table is partial and in-frame only. The sample includes 150,000 to 200,000 clones, roughly 80% of them seen just once. The V and J genes are TRBV11-2 and TRBJ2-7; 7 bases fit TRBD2. Sequenced: PBMCs. The TCR originated in a young man in good health and CMV-seronegative. CDR3 DNA sequence: TGTGCCAGCAGCTTAGATCGGGCGGGGGCCTACGAGCAGTACTTC. This sequence encodes CASSLDRAGAYEQYF.